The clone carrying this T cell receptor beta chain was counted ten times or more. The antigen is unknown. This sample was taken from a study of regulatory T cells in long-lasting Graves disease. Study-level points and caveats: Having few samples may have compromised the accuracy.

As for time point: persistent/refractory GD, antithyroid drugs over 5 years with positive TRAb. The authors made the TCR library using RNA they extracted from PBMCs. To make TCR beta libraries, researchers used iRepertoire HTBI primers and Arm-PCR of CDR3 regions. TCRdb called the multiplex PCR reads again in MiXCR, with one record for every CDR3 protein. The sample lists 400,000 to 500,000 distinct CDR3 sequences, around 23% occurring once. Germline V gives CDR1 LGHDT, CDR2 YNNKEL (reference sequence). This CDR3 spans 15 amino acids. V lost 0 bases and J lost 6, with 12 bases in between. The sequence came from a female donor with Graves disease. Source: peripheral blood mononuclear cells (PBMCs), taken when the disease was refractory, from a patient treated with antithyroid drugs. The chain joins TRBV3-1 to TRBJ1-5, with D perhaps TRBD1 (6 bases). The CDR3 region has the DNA TGTGCCAGCAGCCAAGAAGTGGGGGCAGGTCAGCCCCAGCATTTT. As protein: CASSQEVGAGQPQHF.